The rows below give T cell receptor beta chains drawn from one sample of a study of human T cells and chemical hapten exposure. One entry per CDR3 protein results from TCRdb running MiXCR on the RACE reads. Of around 300,000 distinct CDR3 sequences in the sample, almost 8% were seen once. This specimen consisted of whole blood, obtained in connection with sensitization to the hapten diphenylcyclopropenone (DPC). These receptors came from a man aged 18 to 35 with alopecia areata. Some clones in this sample may be carry-over from other donors' samples. Both conserved end residues are part of each CDR3. A D gene is named only where the DNA matches it firmly. The size of a clone is reported for some rows only, either as once, few or many, or as a class for expanded clones.

d_call: TRBD1; clone_size: NA; j_call: TRBJ2-3; v_call: TRBV6-2/TRBV6-3; cdr3_nt: TGTGCCCTTTCGACAGGGCCAATGGGCGCAGATACGCAGTATTTT; cdr3_aa: CALSTGPMGADTQYF
d_call: TRBD1; clone_size: many; j_call: TRBJ1-1; v_call: TRBV7-9; cdr3_nt: TGTGCCAGCACCCTAATGGGACAGAAGAACACTGAAGCTTTCTTT; cdr3_aa: CASTLMGQKNTEAFF
d_call: TRBD1; clone_size: many; j_call: TRBJ2-1; v_call: TRBV3-1; cdr3_nt: TGTGCCAGCAGCCAAGGACAGGGGAGCAATGAGCAGTTCTTC; cdr3_aa: CASSQGQGSNEQFF
d_call: NA; clone_size: NA; j_call: TRBJ2-4; v_call: TRBV7-2; cdr3_nt: TGTGCCAGCACGCGACAGATAGTAAACATTCAGTACTTC; cdr3_aa: CASTRQIVNIQYF
d_call: NA; clone_size: many; j_call: TRBJ1-1; v_call: TRBV12-3/TRBV12-4; cdr3_nt: TGTGCCAGCAGTCCTCTAACAGTGCCTAGGGCTGAAGCTTTCTTT; cdr3_aa: CASSPLTVPRAEAFF
d_call: NA; clone_size: few; j_call: TRBJ1-1; v_call: TRBV6-2/TRBV6-3; cdr3_nt: TGTGCCAGCAGTTCGCAAAACACTGAAGCTTTCTTT; cdr3_aa: CASSSQNTEAFF
d_call: TRBD1; clone_size: few; j_call: TRBJ1-2; v_call: TRBV29-1; cdr3_nt: TGCAGCGTTGACGTATTTGGACAGGACAGGGGGAATGGCTACACCTTC; cdr3_aa: CSVDVFGQDRGNGYTF
d_call: TRBD1; clone_size: NA; j_call: TRBJ2-1; v_call: TRBV5-1; cdr3_nt: TGCGCCAGCAGCTTTCTTGGGACAGGGGGCGATGAGCAGTTCTTC; cdr3_aa: CASSFLGTGGDEQFF
d_call: TRBD2; clone_size: few; j_call: TRBJ2-5; v_call: TRBV7-9; cdr3_nt: TGTGCCAGCAGCCCAGGGGTGGTAGCGGGGGACCTTCAAGAGACCCAGTACTTC; cdr3_aa: CASSPGVVAGDLQETQYF
d_call: TRBD1; clone_size: few; j_call: TRBJ2-5; v_call: TRBV7-9; cdr3_nt: TGTGCCAGCAGCTTTACAGGGGCACGAGAGACCCAGTACTTC; cdr3_aa: CASSFTGARETQYF
d_call: NA; clone_size: NA; j_call: TRBJ2-3; v_call: TRBV28; cdr3_nt: TGTGCCAGCAGTTTATCCCAACCGGGCACAGATACGCAGTATTTT; cdr3_aa: CASSLSQPGTDTQYF
d_call: NA; clone_size: many; j_call: TRBJ2-1; v_call: TRBV29-1; cdr3_nt: TGCAGCGTTGCATACAGCTCCTACAATGAGCAGTTCTTC; cdr3_aa: CSVAYSSYNEQFF
d_call: NA; clone_size: NA; j_call: TRBJ2-5; v_call: TRBV29-1; cdr3_nt: TGCAGCGTCGCCCCTAGTGTCCAAGAGACCCAGTACTTC; cdr3_aa: CSVAPSVQETQYF
d_call: NA; clone_size: many; j_call: TRBJ2-2; v_call: TRBV6-2/TRBV6-3; cdr3_nt: TGTGCCAGCAGTTGGAGCGAATTCAACACCGGGGAGCTGTTTTTT; cdr3_aa: CASSWSEFNTGELFF
d_call: NA; clone_size: few; j_call: TRBJ1-5; v_call: TRBV7-2; cdr3_nt: TGTGCCAGCAGCTTAGAATGGAATCAGCCCCAGCATTTT; cdr3_aa: CASSLEWNQPQHF
d_call: NA; clone_size: NA; j_call: TRBJ1-1; v_call: TRBV7-2; cdr3_nt: TGTGCCAGCAGCCGTCCCGGTGAGCACACTGAAGCTTTCTTT; cdr3_aa: CASSRPGEHTEAFF
d_call: TRBD1; clone_size: NA; j_call: TRBJ2-1; v_call: TRBV28; cdr3_nt: TGTGCCAGCAGTCTGGACAGGGTTTACAATGAGCAGTTCTTC; cdr3_aa: CASSLDRVYNEQFF
d_call: TRBD2; clone_size: few; j_call: TRBJ2-5; v_call: TRBV12-3/TRBV12-4; cdr3_nt: TGTGCCAGCACCGCGACTAGCGGCGCACGGGAGACCCAGTACTTC; cdr3_aa: CASTATSGARETQYF
d_call: NA; clone_size: many; j_call: TRBJ1-1; v_call: TRBV10-3; cdr3_nt: TGTGCCATCAGTGACGGCAGGGCGACCACTGAAGCTTTCTTT; cdr3_aa: CAISDGRATTEAFF
d_call: NA; clone_size: NA; j_call: TRBJ2-7; v_call: TRBV19; cdr3_nt: TGTGCCAGTAGTATAGGGAGTAGCTCCCGGGGGTCCTACGAGCAGTACTTC; cdr3_aa: CASSIGSSSRGSYEQYF
d_call: NA; clone_size: many; j_call: TRBJ1-1; v_call: TRBV6-4; cdr3_nt: TGTGCCAGCAGTGCGGGACAATACACTGAAGCTTTCTTT; cdr3_aa: CASSAGQYTEAFF
d_call: NA; clone_size: many; j_call: TRBJ2-2; v_call: TRBV5-1; cdr3_nt: TGCGCCAGCAGTCCTGGGGGGGCCTTGAAGAACACCGGGGAGCTGTTTTTT; cdr3_aa: CASSPGGALKNTGELFF
d_call: NA; clone_size: few; j_call: TRBJ1-1; v_call: TRBV12-5; cdr3_nt: TGTGCTAGTGGTTTGGTCGCGGGGAAGACTGAAGCTTTCTTT; cdr3_aa: CASGLVAGKTEAFF
d_call: NA; clone_size: few; j_call: TRBJ2-2; v_call: TRBV7-2; cdr3_nt: TGTGCCAGCAGGGATGGGGCAGCGAACACCGGGGAGCTGTTTTTT; cdr3_aa: CASRDGAANTGELFF
d_call: NA; clone_size: NA; j_call: TRBJ1-1; v_call: TRBV20-1; cdr3_nt: TGCAGTGGAGGGAACACTGGAGCTTTCTTT; cdr3_aa: CSGGNTGAFF
d_call: NA; clone_size: few; j_call: TRBJ2-3; v_call: TRBV20-1; cdr3_nt: TGCAGTGCCGGGGCGAGCACAGATACGCAGTATTTT; cdr3_aa: CSAGASTDTQYF
d_call: TRBD1; clone_size: NA; j_call: TRBJ2-2; v_call: TRBV2; cdr3_nt: TGTGCCACCCGATCAATCACAGGGGAATCGCCCGGGGAGCTGTTTTTT; cdr3_aa: CATRSITGESPGELFF
d_call: TRBD1; clone_size: many; j_call: TRBJ2-2; v_call: TRBV9; cdr3_nt: TGTGCCAGCAGCGTAGGGACAGGGAGAACCGGGGAGCTGTTTTTT; cdr3_aa: CASSVGTGRTGELFF
d_call: NA; clone_size: many; j_call: TRBJ2-7; v_call: TRBV7-2; cdr3_nt: TGTGCCAGCAGCTATGGTCAGGGAGGTTCCTACGAGCAGTACTTC; cdr3_aa: CASSYGQGGSYEQYF
d_call: NA; clone_size: few; j_call: TRBJ1-4; v_call: TRBV29-1; cdr3_nt: TGCAGCGGGAGCCGGGACAATGAGGGGGAAAAACTGTTTTTT; cdr3_aa: CSGSRDNEGEKLFF
d_call: NA; clone_size: few; j_call: TRBJ1-2; v_call: TRBV29-1; cdr3_nt: TGCAGCGTTGGCGAGAGTGGCTACACCTTC; cdr3_aa: CSVGESGYTF
d_call: TRBD2; clone_size: NA; j_call: TRBJ2-1; v_call: TRBV28; cdr3_nt: TGTGCCAGCAGTTCCTACGTGGCACTAGCGATCGGCAATGAGCAGTTCTTC; cdr3_aa: CASSSYVALAIGNEQFF
d_call: NA; clone_size: NA; j_call: TRBJ1-2; v_call: TRBV20-1; cdr3_nt: TGCAGTGCTAGAGACGGTGGCTACACCTTC; cdr3_aa: CSARDGGYTF
d_call: TRBD1; clone_size: NA; j_call: TRBJ1-2; v_call: TRBV5-1; cdr3_nt: TGCGCCAGCAAGGGACAGGGCTATGGCTACACCTTC; cdr3_aa: CASKGQGYGYTF
d_call: TRBD2; clone_size: few; j_call: TRBJ2-5; v_call: TRBV29-1; cdr3_nt: TGCAGCGTTGACGAAGCGGGGGGTTCCGGGACCCAGTACTTC; cdr3_aa: CSVDEAGGSGTQYF
d_call: NA; clone_size: NA; j_call: TRBJ1-1; v_call: TRBV7-8; cdr3_nt: TGTGCCAGCAGCTTAGCGGGACGGGGCGCCGGGAACACTGAAGCTTTCTTT; cdr3_aa: CASSLAGRGAGNTEAFF
d_call: TRBD1; clone_size: NA; j_call: TRBJ2-3; v_call: TRBV25-1; cdr3_nt: TGTGCCAGCAGTGAATTCGACAGGGGATCGCAGTATTTT; cdr3_aa: CASSEFDRGSQYF
d_call: NA; clone_size: many; j_call: TRBJ1-1; v_call: TRBV29-1; cdr3_nt: TGCAGCACTGACAGTCCCATGAACACTGAAGCTTTCTTT; cdr3_aa: CSTDSPMNTEAFF
d_call: NA; clone_size: many; j_call: TRBJ2-1; v_call: TRBV7-2; cdr3_nt: TGTGCCAGCAGCTTTGACAGAAATGAGCAGTTCTTC; cdr3_aa: CASSFDRNEQFF
d_call: NA; clone_size: NA; j_call: TRBJ2-5; v_call: TRBV5-6; cdr3_nt: TGTGCCGGCAGCTTAGCAATCAGCGAGACCCAGTACTTC; cdr3_aa: CAGSLAISETQYF
d_call: NA; clone_size: few; j_call: TRBJ2-5; v_call: TRBV20-1; cdr3_nt: TGCAGTGCTAGTGAACGGATAGAGACCCAGTACTTC; cdr3_aa: CSASERIETQYF
d_call: TRBD1; clone_size: many; j_call: TRBJ1-2; v_call: TRBV5-1; cdr3_nt: TGCGCCAGCAGCTTGAGACAGGGTGATAACTATGGCTACACCTTC; cdr3_aa: CASSLRQGDNYGYTF
d_call: NA; clone_size: many; j_call: TRBJ2-5; v_call: TRBV3-1; cdr3_nt: TGTGCCAGCAGCCAAGGGTACCAGGCGCAAGAGACCCAGTACTTC; cdr3_aa: CASSQGYQAQETQYF
d_call: NA; clone_size: few; j_call: TRBJ2-1; v_call: TRBV20-1; cdr3_nt: TGCAGTGCTAGAGGTCTAGGGGGGGGCCACCACAATGAGCAGTTCTTC; cdr3_aa: CSARGLGGGHHNEQFF
d_call: NA; clone_size: few; j_call: TRBJ1-5; v_call: TRBV7-2; cdr3_nt: TGTGCCAGCAGCTTAGTGGTCTGGGCAGATCATCAGCCCCAGCATTTT; cdr3_aa: CASSLVVWADHQPQHF
d_call: NA; clone_size: many; j_call: TRBJ1-3; v_call: TRBV7-9; cdr3_nt: TGTGCCAGCAGCGCTGACATCTCTGGAAACACCATATATTTT; cdr3_aa: CASSADISGNTIYF
d_call: TRBD2; clone_size: many; j_call: TRBJ2-5; v_call: TRBV20-1; cdr3_nt: TGCAGTGCCCCGACTAGCGGGGAGACCCAGTACTTC; cdr3_aa: CSAPTSGETQYF
d_call: NA; clone_size: NA; j_call: TRBJ2-1; v_call: TRBV27; cdr3_nt: TGTGCCAGCAGCCCCCTGGGAGGTGCTCTTGGGTTCTTC; cdr3_aa: CASSPLGGALGFF
d_call: TRBD1; clone_size: few; j_call: TRBJ1-4; v_call: TRBV5-1; cdr3_nt: TGCGCCAGCAGCTTAGGACAGGGGCCCTCCGGGGGGACTAATGAAAAACTGTTTTTT; cdr3_aa: CASSLGQGPSGGTNEKLFF
d_call: TRBD1; clone_size: NA; j_call: TRBJ1-5; v_call: TRBV20-1; cdr3_nt: TGCAGTGCTAGACGGACAGGGGGAAGGCCCCAGCATTTT; cdr3_aa: CSARRTGGRPQHF
d_call: NA; clone_size: few; j_call: TRBJ2-5; v_call: TRBV12-3/TRBV12-4; cdr3_nt: TGTGCCAGCAGCTTCACGGGAGTAGTGGAGACCCAGTACTTC; cdr3_aa: CASSFTGVVETQYF
d_call: NA; clone_size: few; j_call: TRBJ1-1; v_call: TRBV3-1; cdr3_nt: TGTGCCAGCAGCCGACTGGGGCCTGGGGAGACTGAAGCTTTCTTT; cdr3_aa: CASSRLGPGETEAFF
d_call: NA; clone_size: NA; j_call: TRBJ1-6; v_call: TRBV9; cdr3_nt: TGTGCCAGCAGCACTTCACCGGGAGCAGATAATTCACCCCTCCACTTT; cdr3_aa: CASSTSPGADNSPLHF
d_call: NA; clone_size: few; j_call: TRBJ1-2; v_call: TRBV12-3/TRBV12-4; cdr3_nt: TGTGCCAGCAGTTTAGAACCGCCAGGGGAGGACTATGGCTACACCTTC; cdr3_aa: CASSLEPPGEDYGYTF
d_call: NA; clone_size: many; j_call: TRBJ2-3; v_call: TRBV15; cdr3_nt: TGTGCCACCAGCAGAGAAGGAGGGGAGGCGACAGATACGCAGTATTTT; cdr3_aa: CATSREGGEATDTQYF
d_call: NA; clone_size: NA; j_call: TRBJ2-3; v_call: TRBV7-8; cdr3_nt: TGTGCCAGCAGCTTAATGGCGGTCACAGATACGCAGTATTTT; cdr3_aa: CASSLMAVTDTQYF
d_call: NA; clone_size: few; j_call: TRBJ2-3; v_call: TRBV20-1; cdr3_nt: TGCAGTGCTAGAGATAATACAGTTAGCACAGATACGCAGTATTTT; cdr3_aa: CSARDNTVSTDTQYF
d_call: NA; clone_size: few; j_call: TRBJ2-5; v_call: TRBV12-3/TRBV12-4; cdr3_nt: TGTGCCAGCAGTCGTACTGCGGGACTCAGCCAAACCGTAAGAGAGACCCAGTACTTC; cdr3_aa: CASSRTAGLSQTVRETQYF
d_call: NA; clone_size: NA; j_call: TRBJ2-5; v_call: TRBV10-3; cdr3_nt: TGTGCCATCAGGCGCGGATCAGGGGAGGAGACCCAGTACTTC; cdr3_aa: CAIRRGSGEETQYF